Below are 5 T cell receptor beta chains sequenced from a single sample in a study of regulatory T cells in long-lasting Graves disease. Noted time point: persistent/refractory GD, antithyroid drugs over 5 years with positive TRAb. Making the TCR library involved RNA that had been extracted from PBMCs. To make TCR beta libraries, researchers used iRepertoire HTBI primers and Arm-PCR of CDR3 regions. From the multiplex PCR reads, TCRdb called clonotypes with MiXCR, one entry per CDR3 protein. The data show approximately 380,000 distinct CDR3 sequences, around 21% seen once. Sequences were derived from peripheral blood mononuclear cells (PBMCs), sampled when the disease was refractory, from a patient treated with antithyroid drugs. All receptors derive from a female donor with Graves disease.

This clonotype came up a few times. J is TRBJ2-5 and V is TRBV19; D remains unclear. Per germline, CDR1 LNHDA and CDR2 SQIVND (reference sequence). The CDR3 length is 14 residues. V was trimmed by 1 base and J by 4 bases, leaving 10 bases between them. This CDR3 reads CASSIGPTAETQYF. The CDR3 DNA follows: TGTGCCAGTAGTATAGGACCGACGGCAGAGACCCAGTACTTC.

This clonotype was detected only a few times. This chain connects TRBV9 to TRBJ2-7; TRBD2 matches 11 bases. The CDR3 loop spans 17 amino acids. V shed 0 bases and J 2 bases; nucleotides not matched to a gene: 7. Germline-derived CDR1 and CDR2 are SGDLS and YYNGEE. As DNA, the CDR3 is TGTGCCAGCAGCGTAGCCCCAACTAGCGGGAGTCCCTACGAGCAGTACTTC. Translating it yields CASSVAPTSGSPYEQYF.

The genes are TRBV12-3 or TRBV12-4 and TRBJ1-5, with D tentatively TRBD1 (6 bases). V was cut by 6 bases and J by 2 bases, with 14 bases left in between. The CDR3 runs to 15 residues. The CDR3 sequence: CASRQGPYGNQPQHF. The CDR3 coding sequence is TGTGCCAGCAGACAGGGACCCTATGGCAATCAGCCCCAGCATTTT.

This clonotype was seen many times. This chain uses TRBV27 with TRBJ1-2; 7 bases line up with TRBD1. The V gene's germline CDR1 is MNHEY and CDR2 SMNVEV (reference sequence). The CDR3 extends over 16 amino acids. Trimming removed 6 bases from V and 0 bases from J; junction bases left unmatched: 10. The CDR3 DNA reads TGTGCCAGCAGCCCGACAGGGAAATCATCTAACTATGGCTACACCTTC. Amino acids: CASSPTGKSSNYGYTF.

The chain links TRBV29-1 to TRBJ2-1; D is possibly TRBD1 (6 bases). The V gene's germline CDR1 is SQVTM and CDR2 ANQGSEA. V lost 1 base and J lost 4, with 17 bases in between. CDR3 length: 16 residues. Here the CDR3 DNA reads TGCAGCGTTGAAGGGTCGTTGCAGGGGACGTACAATGAGCAGTTCTTC. Translated: CSVEGSLQGTYNEQFF.